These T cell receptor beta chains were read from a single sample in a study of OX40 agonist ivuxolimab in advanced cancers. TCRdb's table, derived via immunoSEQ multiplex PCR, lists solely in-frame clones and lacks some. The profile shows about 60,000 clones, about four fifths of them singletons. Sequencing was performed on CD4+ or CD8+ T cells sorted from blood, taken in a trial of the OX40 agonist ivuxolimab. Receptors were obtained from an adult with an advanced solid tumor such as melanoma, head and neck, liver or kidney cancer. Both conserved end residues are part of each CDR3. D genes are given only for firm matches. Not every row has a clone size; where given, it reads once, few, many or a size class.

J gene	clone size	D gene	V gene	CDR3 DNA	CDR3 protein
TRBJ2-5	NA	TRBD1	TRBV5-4	TGTGCCAGCAGAACCGACAGGGTGCTGGAGACCCAGTACTTC	CASRTDRVLETQYF
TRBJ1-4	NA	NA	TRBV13	TGTGCCAGCAGCTCCAGCACCCAGGGCGGGAATGAAAAACTGTTTTTT	CASSSSTQGGNEKLFF
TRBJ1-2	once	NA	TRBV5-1	TGCGCCAGCAGCCCAGGGGCGCGGGACAACTATGGCTACACCTTC	CASSPGARDNYGYTF
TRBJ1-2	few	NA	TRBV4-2	TGTGCCAGCAGCCACAAGAGAATAAGGGATAACTATGGCTACACCTTC	CASSHKRIRDNYGYTF
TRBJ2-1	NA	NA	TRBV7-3	TGTGCCAGCAGCTTTGGTCAGGGGCGGGTCTATGAGCAGTTCTTC	CASSFGQGRVYEQFF
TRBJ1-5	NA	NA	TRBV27	TGTGCCAGCTTTTCCGGCAGGGTGGGTCAGCCCCAGCATTTT	CASFSGRVGQPQHF
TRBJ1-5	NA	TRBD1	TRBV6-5	TGTGCCAGCAGCCAGGGGGCAAGCAATCAGCCCCAGCATTTT	CASSQGASNQPQHF
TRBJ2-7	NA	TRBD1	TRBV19	TGTGCCAGTAGTACAACGGACAGGGTTTCCTACGAGCAGTACTTC	CASSTTDRVSYEQYF
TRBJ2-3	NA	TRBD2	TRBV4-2	TGTGCCAGCAGCCAAGAAGGGACTAGCGGGAGCACTCGGACAGATACGCAGTATTTT	CASSQEGTSGSTRTDTQYF
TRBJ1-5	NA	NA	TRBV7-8	TGTGCCAGCAGCTTACAGGGCAACTCGGGTCAGCCCCAGCATTTT	CASSLQGNSGQPQHF
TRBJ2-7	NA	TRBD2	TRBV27	TGTGCCAGCAGTTCCCCACTAGCGGGGGAGCAGTACTTC	CASSSPLAGEQYF
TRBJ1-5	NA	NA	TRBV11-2	TGTGCCAGCAGCGTGGGCGGGTCTGAACAGCCCCAGCATTTT	CASSVGGSEQPQHF
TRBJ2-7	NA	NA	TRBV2	TGTGCCAGCAGACTCTCTTACGAGCAGTACTTC	CASRLSYEQYF
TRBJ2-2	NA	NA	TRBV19	TGTGCCAGTAGTATAGGGGGCGGGGCGCGGTGGGAGCTGTTTTTT	CASSIGGGARWELFF
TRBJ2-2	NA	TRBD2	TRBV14	TGTGCCAGCAGCCAAGATCCTCCTCGACTAGCGGTTACCGGGGAGCTGTTTTTT	CASSQDPPRLAVTGELFF
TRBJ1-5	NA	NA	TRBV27	TGTGCCAGCAGATTCGGGGTTAATCAGCCCCAGCATTTT	CASRFGVNQPQHF
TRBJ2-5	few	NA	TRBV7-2	TGTGCCAGCAGCTTACAGGGGCTCCGCCAAGAGACCCAGTACTTC	CASSLQGLRQETQYF
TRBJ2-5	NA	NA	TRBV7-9	TGTGCCAGCAGCTTAGGTTTAGCATTGGAGACCCAGTACTTC	CASSLGLALETQYF
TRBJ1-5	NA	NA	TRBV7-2	TGTGCCAGCAGCCTTTCGGGGCAGGGCTGGCAGCCCCAGCATTTT	CASSLSGQGWQPQHF
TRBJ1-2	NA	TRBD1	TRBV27	TGTGCCAGCAGTACGGGACAGGAAATATATGGCTACACCTTC	CASSTGQEIYGYTF
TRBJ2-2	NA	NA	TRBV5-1	TGCGCCAGCAGCCTTAACGTGGGGGCGAACACCGGGGAGCTGTTTTTT	CASSLNVGANTGELFF
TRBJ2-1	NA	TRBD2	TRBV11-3	TGTGCCAGCAGCCTTCTGGGACTAGCGGGAGGGGTTGAGCAGTTCTTC	CASSLLGLAGGVEQFF
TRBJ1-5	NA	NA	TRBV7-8	TGTGCCAGCAGCTTAATTGAAAATCAGCCCCAGCATTTT	CASSLIENQPQHF
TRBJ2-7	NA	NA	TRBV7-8	TGTGCCAGCAGTCCGGGACCTGACTACGAGCAGTACTTC	CASSPGPDYEQYF
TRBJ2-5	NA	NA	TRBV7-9	TGTGCCAGCAGCCCCCCTGGGGCAGGAGGACAAGAGACCCAGTACTTC	CASSPPGAGGQETQYF
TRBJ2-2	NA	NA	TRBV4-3	TGCGCCAGCAGCCGCACAGGGAATTCGAACACCGGGGAGCTGTTTTTT	CASSRTGNSNTGELFF
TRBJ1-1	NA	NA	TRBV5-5	TGTGCCAGCAGCTCCGAGCCATACACTGAAGCTTTCTTT	CASSSEPYTEAFF
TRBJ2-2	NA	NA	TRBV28	TGTGCCAGCAGTCGATCCACCGGGGAGCTGTTTTTT	CASSRSTGELFF
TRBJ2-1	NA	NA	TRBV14	TGTGCCAGCAGCCAAGGCCCGGGTTTGGGGCAGTTCTTC	CASSQGPGLGQFF
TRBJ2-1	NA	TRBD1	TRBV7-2	TGTGCCAGCAGCAACCGGGACAGACGTAGGCATGAGCAGTTCTTC	CASSNRDRRRHEQFF
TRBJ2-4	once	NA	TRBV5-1	TGCGCCAGCAGCTTGCAGCGTGGTATGGGACGCATTCAGTACTTC	CASSLQRGMGRIQYF
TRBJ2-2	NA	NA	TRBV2	TGTGCCAGCAGTCTGAACAGGCAATCGAACACCGGGGAGCTGTTTTTT	CASSLNRQSNTGELFF
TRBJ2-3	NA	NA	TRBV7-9	TGTGCCAGCAGCTTAATGGCGGATACGCAGTATTTT	CASSLMADTQYF
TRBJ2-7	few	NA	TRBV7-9	TGTGCCAGCGGGGCATTTGCGTCCTACGAGCAGTACTTC	CASGAFASYEQYF
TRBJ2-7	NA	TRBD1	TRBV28	TGTGCCAGCAGTTCCATCGGACAGGGCGTCTCCTACGAGCAGTACTTC	CASSSIGQGVSYEQYF
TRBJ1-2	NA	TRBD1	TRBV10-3	TGTGCCATCAGTGAGACCCGGACAGGGTCTGCCGACACCTTC	CAISETRTGSADTF
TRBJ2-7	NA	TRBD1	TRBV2	TGTGCCAGGGGACAGGGGCCCTACGAGCAGTACTTC	CARGQGPYEQYF
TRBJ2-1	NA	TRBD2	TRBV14	TGTGCCAGCAGCCCGGGACTAGCGGCCCGCAATGAGCAGTTCTTC	CASSPGLAARNEQFF
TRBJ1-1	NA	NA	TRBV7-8	TGTGCCAGCAGCCCTCCGGCGGGGGGCATTGACACTGAAGCTTTCTTT	CASSPPAGGIDTEAFF
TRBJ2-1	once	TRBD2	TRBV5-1	TGCGCCAGCAGCTCTACTAGCGGTTTTTACAATGAGCAGTTCTTC	CASSSTSGFYNEQFF
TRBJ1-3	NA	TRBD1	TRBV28	TGTGCCAGCAGTCCTGGGGACAGGGCCTCTGGAAACACCATATATTTT	CASSPGDRASGNTIYF
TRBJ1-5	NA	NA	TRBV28	TGTGCCAGCAGACTCAGTAGTCAGCCCCAGCATTTT	CASRLSSQPQHF
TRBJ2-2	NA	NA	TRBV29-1	TGCAGCGTTGACAGGGGAGCGAACGGGGAGCTGTTTTTT	CSVDRGANGELFF
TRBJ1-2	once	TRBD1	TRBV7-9	TGTGCCAGCAGCTTAGAAGGGACAGGCTATGGCTACACCTTC	CASSLEGTGYGYTF
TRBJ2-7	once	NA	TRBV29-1	TGCAGCGTTGTCGAGGGACTCTACGAGCAGTACTTC	CSVVEGLYEQYF
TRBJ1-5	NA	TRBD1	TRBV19	TGTGCCAGCGGCGGACAGGGGGAGCAGCCCCAGCATTTT	CASGGQGEQPQHF
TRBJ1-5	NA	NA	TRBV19	TGTGCCAGTAGTATAGTTGGGGGGGCAAGCAATCAGCCCCAGCATTTT	CASSIVGGASNQPQHF
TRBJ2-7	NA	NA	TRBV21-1	TGTGCCAGCAGCAACGACAGCTACGAGCAGTACTTC	CASSNDSYEQYF
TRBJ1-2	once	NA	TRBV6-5	TGTGCCAGCAGAGAAGACTATGGCTACACCTTC	CASREDYGYTF
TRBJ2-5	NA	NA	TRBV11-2	TGTGCCAGCAGCTCCGATCTGACCCAGTACTTC	CASSSDLTQYF
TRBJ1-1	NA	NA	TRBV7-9	TGTGCCAGCAGCTATGAACTGGGGACTGAAGCTTTCTTT	CASSYELGTEAFF